This record looks at one T cell receptor beta chain sequence and its context. The antigen it recognizes is unknown. Qualities for individual bases were not recorded, and no much larger clone is one base off. This specimen comes from a study of CD8 T cells in Susac syndrome (dated by TCRdb to between 2018 and 2021). For context, the study as a whole: Whether CD8+ T cell activation and differentiation in Susac syndrome was antigen driven was tested using repertoire sequencing. The clonality of the CD8+ T cell repertoire was compared across around twelve healthy donors, 14 Susac syndrome patients and around 16 multiple sclerosis patients. General study outcomes and caveats: The number of individuals in the TCR sequencing and HLA analysis was acknowledged as relatively small.

RNA was extracted using the RNeasy kit, and roughly 0.5 to 1 microgram was reverse transcribed with random hexamers. TCR beta CDR3 regions were amplified with the immunoSEQ multiplex PCR assay covering 54 Vbeta and 13 Jbeta segments. To correct PCR amplification bias, a synthetic template baseline was used for both primer optimization and computational correction. The authors' analysis ran thus. Only productive sequences were kept, with reads annotated to V, D and J genes according to IMGT and analyzed in immunoSEQ Analyzer. To calculate clonality, Shannon entropy was normalized by log2 of the number of productive unique sequences and then subtracted from one. For each patient and control, public and private clones were evaluated within the 100 most prevalent clones. Susac-specific clones were defined as absent from healthy and MS cohorts, approximately 1,000 published viral clones and other ImmuneACCESS disease sequences. The raw public reads went through TCRdb reprocessing: fastp at Q25, MiXCR clone calling, in-frame beta chains kept. Under each unique CDR3 protein, matching rows form one entry showing the most common genes and DNA. TCRdb, not the original authors, processed these V and J calls. Here the sample has fewer than 70,000 distinct CDR3 sequences; 85% to 95% occur a single time. Of the sample, over 0.2% is held by the ten largest clones.

The germline V gene (reference sequence) provides CDR1 MNHEY and CDR2 SMNVEV. Including cysteine and phenylalanine, the CDR3 has 13 amino acids. The entry retains the CDR3 DNA only, 39 bases that are in frame from base 1. Deletion took 1 base off V and 6 bases off J, with a span of 6 bases between the germline ends. High-throughput TCR beta sequencing profiled peripheral blood CD8+ and CD4+ T cells from healthy donors, Susac syndrome patients and multiple sclerosis patients. Healthy donors were age- and sex-matched controls. Bulk CD8+ and CD4+ T cells were purified magnetically by negative isolation, whereas CD8+ TEMRA cells were enriched by FACS. Blood was drawn into EDTA tubes, processed within 24 hours, and PBMCs were isolated by density gradient centrifugation. PBMCs destined for TCR sequencing were cryopreserved in liquid nitrogen and later thawed in a 37 °C water bath. A purity of at least 90% was achieved for sorted or isolated CD4+, CD8+ and CD8+ TEMRA cells.

Sequenced sample: CD8+ T cells from PBMCs. The chain was built from TRBV27 and TRBJ2-2; the D gene remains uncertain. The receptor was derived from a human donor in good health. The bases are TGTGCCAGCAGTTTATACAAGGCCGGGGAGCTGTTTTTT. The resulting protein is CASSLYKAGELFF.